This record looks at one TCR beta chain sequence and its context. All donors were Caucasian adults living in Nashville, Tennessee. V lost 4 bases and J lost 1; bases outside the gene matches: 10. From germline, CDR1 is SGDLS and CDR2 YYNGEE. The CDR3 loop spans 16 amino acids. This sample is part of a study of shared clonotypes between healthy human individuals. The test was conducted at deep level. It was across several immunoSEQ plates that each subset's genomic DNA was evenly split. Measured with immunoSEQ multiplex PCR; TCRdb has only the in-frame clones, and not every one. Of under 600,000 clones listed, almost 80% are singletons.

The source is a woman in her forties in good health. Some clones in this sample may be carry-over from other donors' samples. The source material was PBMCs. The chain employs TRBV9 and TRBJ1-1; 7 bases are a match to TRBD1. Written as DNA, the CDR3 is TGTGCCAGCAGCCGCAGGGGGGGTTTCTCGAACACTGAAGCTTTCTTT. Translating gives CASSRRGGFSNTEAFF.